This paragraph covers one T cell receptor (beta chain) sequence. What it binds is not known. This sample is drawn from a study of vaccination and CD4 T cells after COVID-19. Sequencing of the DNA from cultured CD4+ T cells was carried out with the Oncomine TCR Beta short-read assay. Each CDR3 protein is one row after TCRdb ran MiXCR on the PCR reads. The table records about 7,600 distinct CDR3 sequences, 35% to 55% of them present only once. The CDR3 loop spans 15 amino acids. Trimming stripped 4 bases from V and 0 bases from J, with 10 bases between. The V gene's germline CDR1 is MGHRA and CDR2 YSYEKL. Treatment denoted: roughly ten-day PBMC culture with coronavirus spike peptide pools or control peptides (ViraFEST assay). Samples of CD4+ T cells were obtained from the unexposed donor before the COVID-19 pandemic (2011-2018).

The chain joins TRBV4-1 to TRBJ1-5; D is unresolved. Sequenced sample: CD4+ T cells from blood, cultured in vitro. This receptor was taken from a human donor in good health. The CDR3 DNA reads as TGCGCCAGCAGCCCATGGCGGGATAGCAATCAGCCCCAGCATTTT. It specifies CASSPWRDSNQPQHF.